The rows below give T cell receptor beta chains drawn from one sample of a study of T cells in Graves' hyperthyroidism and ophthalmopathy. In TCRdb, the multiplex PCR reads were re-called with MiXCR into one record per CDR3 protein. The profile covers fewer than 400,000 distinct CDR3 sequences, with 25% appearing a single time and roughly 80% taken by the ten largest. The sample consisted of blood. These receptors all come from a man aged 45-60 years with Graves' hyperthyroidism. Both conserved end residues are part of each CDR3. D genes are given only for firm matches. Clone sizes are given selectively: once, few, many, or a class where the clone is expanded.

TRBJ2-5,NA,TRBV5-1,NA,TGCGCCAGCAGCTTGGTGGGATCCACCCAAGAGACCCAGTACTTC,CASSLVGSTQETQYF
TRBJ2-1,few,TRBV5-1,NA,TGCGCCAGCAGCTTGGGAGCGAACTACAATGAGCAGTTCTTC,CASSLGANYNEQFF
TRBJ1-2,few,TRBV7-9,TRBD1,TGTGCCAGCAGCCACGGGACAGCCCTTTCATTCGTCGGCTACACCTTC,CASSHGTALSFVGYTF
TRBJ2-1,many,TRBV2,TRBD2,TGTGCCAGCACCGAGCGGGAAGGGAGTGAGCAGTTCTTC,CASTEREGSEQFF
TRBJ2-5,NA,TRBV3-1,NA,TGTGCCAGCAGCCAATCCCGGCCCAAAGGGGAGACCCAGTACTTC,CASSQSRPKGETQYF
TRBJ2-7,NA,TRBV7-9,NA,TGTGCCAGCAGCCGGGACGGTCTAAACTACGAGCAGTACTTC,CASSRDGLNYEQYF
TRBJ2-5,few,TRBV5-1,NA,TGCGCCGGGGAACCCATCCAAGAGACCCAGTACTTC,CAGEPIQETQYF
TRBJ2-1,NA,TRBV12-3/TRBV12-4,NA,TGTGCCAGCAGTTTAAAGGGAGCAGGGGTCGACAATGAGCAGTTCTTC,CASSLKGAGVDNEQFF
TRBJ2-1,NA,TRBV12-3/TRBV12-4,TRBD2,TGTGCCAGCAGTCCGGGACTAGGCTACAATGAGCAGTTCTTC,CASSPGLGYNEQFF
TRBJ1-5,few,TRBV7-8,NA,TGTGCCAGCAGCTTACTTCGGGTGGGAGAGCCCCAGCATTTT,CASSLLRVGEPQHF
TRBJ1-2,NA,TRBV2,TRBD1,TGTGCCAGCAGTGAGGGTACTGGACAGGGGAACTATGGCTACACCTTC,CASSEGTGQGNYGYTF
TRBJ1-2,NA,TRBV4-1,NA,TGCGCCAGCAGCCCTAAAAGCCAGGGTAACCATGGCTACACCTTC,CASSPKSQGNHGYTF
TRBJ2-7,few,TRBV4-1,NA,TGCGCCAGCAGCCAAGGGGGGACACTTTCCTACGAGCAGTACTTC,CASSQGGTLSYEQYF
TRBJ1-1,many,TRBV29-1,NA,TGCAGCGCCTATACCATACAGGCAAGCACTGAAGCTTTCTTT,CSAYTIQASTEAFF
TRBJ2-7,many,TRBV7-6,TRBD2,TGTGCCAGCAGCCCGGGACGGGGGGGATACGAGCAGTACTTC,CASSPGRGGYEQYF
TRBJ1-1,NA,TRBV7-9,NA,TGTGCCAGCACGGCTTATGACACTGAAGCTTTCTTT,CASTAYDTEAFF
TRBJ2-7,few,TRBV28,NA,TGTGCCAGCAGTGGTACAGGGATTTACTACGAGCAGTACTTC,CASSGTGIYYEQYF
TRBJ2-2,NA,TRBV7-9,NA,TGTGCCAGCAGGTCTCCTAGCGACCCCGGGGAGCTGTTTTTT,CASRSPSDPGELFF
TRBJ2-1,NA,TRBV6-2/TRBV6-3,TRBD2,TGTGCCAGCAGCAAAGGACTAGTGGTCGGTGAGCAGTTCTTC,CASSKGLVVGEQFF
TRBJ1-1,NA,TRBV9,NA,TGTGCCAGCAGCGTGAACGTTCGCACTGAAGCTTTCTTT,CASSVNVRTEAFF
TRBJ2-7,few,TRBV6-1,NA,TGTGCCAGCAGTCCGGGACCCAGGGGAGGCTACGAGCAGTACTTC,CASSPGPRGGYEQYF
TRBJ2-7,few,TRBV19,NA,TGTGCCAGTAGCCCCGGACACCCGTACGAGCAGTACTTC,CASSPGHPYEQYF
TRBJ1-1,many,TRBV11-2,NA,TGTGCCAGCAGCGAAACAAGGAACACTGAAGCTTTCTTT,CASSETRNTEAFF